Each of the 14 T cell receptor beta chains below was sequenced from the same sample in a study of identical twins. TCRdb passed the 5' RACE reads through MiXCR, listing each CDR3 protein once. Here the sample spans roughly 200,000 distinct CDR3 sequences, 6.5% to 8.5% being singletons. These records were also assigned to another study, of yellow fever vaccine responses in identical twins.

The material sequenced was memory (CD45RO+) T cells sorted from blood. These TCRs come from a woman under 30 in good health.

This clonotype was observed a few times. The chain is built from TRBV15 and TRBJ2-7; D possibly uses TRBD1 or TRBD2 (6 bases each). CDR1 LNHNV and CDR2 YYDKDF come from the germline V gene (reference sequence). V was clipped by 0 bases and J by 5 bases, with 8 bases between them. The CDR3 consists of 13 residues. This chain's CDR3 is CATSRDRGDEQYF. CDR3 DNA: TGTGCCACCAGCAGAGATAGGGGGGACGAGCAGTACTTC.

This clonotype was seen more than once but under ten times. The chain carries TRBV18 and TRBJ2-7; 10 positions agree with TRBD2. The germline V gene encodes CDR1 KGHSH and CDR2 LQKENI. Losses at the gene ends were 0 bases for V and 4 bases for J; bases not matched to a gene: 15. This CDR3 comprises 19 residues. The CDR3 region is CASSPPSGTSVHSRYEQYF. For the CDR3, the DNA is TGTGCCAGCTCACCACCGTCGGGGACTAGCGTCCATTCAAGATACGAGCAGTACTTC.

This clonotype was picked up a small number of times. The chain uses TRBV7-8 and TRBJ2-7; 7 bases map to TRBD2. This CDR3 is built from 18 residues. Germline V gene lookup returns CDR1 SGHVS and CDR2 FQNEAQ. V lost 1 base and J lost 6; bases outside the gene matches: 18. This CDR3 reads CASSLVVMSGKVPSEQYF. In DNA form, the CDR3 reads TGTGCCAGCAGCTTAGTCGTTATGAGCGGGAAGGTCCCCTCCGAGCAGTACTTC.

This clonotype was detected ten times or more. DNA of the CDR3: TGTGCCAGCAGTTACCGGGGTTGGCTCCAAGAGACCCAGTACTTC. Translated, it gives CASSYRGWLQETQYF. This chain joins TRBV6-5 and TRBJ2-5; tentatively, D is TRBD2 (5 bases). The V gene lost 2 bases and the J gene lost 1 base, with 11 bases spanning the gap. Germline V gives CDR1 MNHEY, CDR2 SVGAGI. The CDR3 runs to 15 residues.

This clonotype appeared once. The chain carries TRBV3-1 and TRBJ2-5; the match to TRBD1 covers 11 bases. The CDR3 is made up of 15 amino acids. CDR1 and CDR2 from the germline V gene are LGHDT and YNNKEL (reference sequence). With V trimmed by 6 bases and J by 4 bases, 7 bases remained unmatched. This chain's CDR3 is CASSLSGTGGETQYF. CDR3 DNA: TGTGCCAGCAGTCTTTCCGGGACAGGGGGAGAGACCCAGTACTTC.

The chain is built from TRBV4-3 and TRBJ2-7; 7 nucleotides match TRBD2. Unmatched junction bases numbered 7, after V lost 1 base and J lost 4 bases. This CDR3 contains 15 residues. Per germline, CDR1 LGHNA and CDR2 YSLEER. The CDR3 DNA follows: TGCGCCAGCAGCCAAGGGAGACGGGAGGTTTACGAGCAGTACTTC. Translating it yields CASSQGRREVYEQYF.

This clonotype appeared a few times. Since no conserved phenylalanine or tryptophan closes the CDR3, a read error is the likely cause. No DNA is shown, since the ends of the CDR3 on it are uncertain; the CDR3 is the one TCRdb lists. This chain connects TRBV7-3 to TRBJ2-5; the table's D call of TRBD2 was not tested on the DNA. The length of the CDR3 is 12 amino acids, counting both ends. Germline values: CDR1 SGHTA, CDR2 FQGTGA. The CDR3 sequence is CASNLRGGGPLI.

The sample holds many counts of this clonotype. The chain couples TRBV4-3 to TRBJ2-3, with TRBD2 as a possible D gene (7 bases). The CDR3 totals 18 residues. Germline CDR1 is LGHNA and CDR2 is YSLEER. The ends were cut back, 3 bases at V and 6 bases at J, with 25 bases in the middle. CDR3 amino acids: CASSQGLRDTRSLDTQYF. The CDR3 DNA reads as TGCGCCAGCAGCCAGGGACTACGGGACACCCGATCCCTTGATACGCAGTATTTT.

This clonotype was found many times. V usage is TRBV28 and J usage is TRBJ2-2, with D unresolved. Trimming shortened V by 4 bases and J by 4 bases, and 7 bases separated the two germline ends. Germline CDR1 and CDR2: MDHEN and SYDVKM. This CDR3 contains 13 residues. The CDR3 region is CASSSLGTGELFF. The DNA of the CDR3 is TGTGCCAGCAGTTCTCTAGGCACCGGGGAGCTGTTTTTT.

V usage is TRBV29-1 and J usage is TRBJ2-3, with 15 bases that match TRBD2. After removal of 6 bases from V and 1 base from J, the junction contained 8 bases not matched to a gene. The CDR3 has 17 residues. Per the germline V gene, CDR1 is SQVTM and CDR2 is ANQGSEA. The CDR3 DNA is TGCAGCGTCTACGGACTAGCGGGGGGGCCCCGCACAGATACGCAGTATTTT. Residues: CSVYGLAGGPRTDTQYF.

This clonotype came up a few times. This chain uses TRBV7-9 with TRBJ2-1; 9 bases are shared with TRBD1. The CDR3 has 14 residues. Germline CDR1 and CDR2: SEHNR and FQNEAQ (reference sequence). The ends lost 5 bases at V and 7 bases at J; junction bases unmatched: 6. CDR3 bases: TGTGCCAGCAGCCTGGACAGGGGCGGGAATGAGCAGTTCTTC. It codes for CASSLDRGGNEQFF.

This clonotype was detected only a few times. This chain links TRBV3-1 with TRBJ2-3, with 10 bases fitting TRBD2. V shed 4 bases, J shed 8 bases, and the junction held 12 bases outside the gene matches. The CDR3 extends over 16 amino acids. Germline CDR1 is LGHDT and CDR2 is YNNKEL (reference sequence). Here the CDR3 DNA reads TGTGCCAGCAGCCTCGGGCAGCTAGCGGGAGCGGGTACGCAGTATTTT. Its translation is CASSLGQLAGAGTQYF.

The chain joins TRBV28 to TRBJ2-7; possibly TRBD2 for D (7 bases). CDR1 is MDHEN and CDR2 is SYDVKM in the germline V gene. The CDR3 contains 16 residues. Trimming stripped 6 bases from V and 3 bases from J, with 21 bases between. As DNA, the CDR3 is TGTGCCAGCAGAGTCCAAGGGGGGGCCAATTTCTACGAGCAGTACTTC. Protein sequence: CASRVQGGANFYEQYF.

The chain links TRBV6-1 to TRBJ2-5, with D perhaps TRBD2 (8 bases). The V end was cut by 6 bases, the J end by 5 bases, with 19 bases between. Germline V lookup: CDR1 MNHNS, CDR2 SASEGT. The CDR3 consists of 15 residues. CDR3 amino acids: CASRGAGLGGETQYF. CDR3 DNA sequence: TGTGCCAGCAGGGGCGCGGGACTAGGGGGCGAGACCCAGTACTTC.